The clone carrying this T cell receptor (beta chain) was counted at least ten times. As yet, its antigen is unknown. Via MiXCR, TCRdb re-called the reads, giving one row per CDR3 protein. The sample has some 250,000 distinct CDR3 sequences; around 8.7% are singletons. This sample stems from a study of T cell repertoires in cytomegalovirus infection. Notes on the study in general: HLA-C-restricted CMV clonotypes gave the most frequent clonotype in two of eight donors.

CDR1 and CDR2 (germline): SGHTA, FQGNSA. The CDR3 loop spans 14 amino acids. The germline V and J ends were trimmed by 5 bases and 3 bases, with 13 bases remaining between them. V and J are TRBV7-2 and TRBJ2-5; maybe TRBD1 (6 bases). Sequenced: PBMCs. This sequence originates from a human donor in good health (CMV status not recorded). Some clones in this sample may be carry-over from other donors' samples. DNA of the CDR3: TGTGCCAGCAGCCGGGACATAACCGAAGAGACCCAGTACTTC. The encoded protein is CASSRDITEETQYF.